Only a few counts were recorded for the clone carrying this TCR beta chain. Its antigen is undetermined. The data derive from a study of T cell responses to AZD1222 COVID-19 vaccine. Trimming pared 0 bases from V and 4 bases from J, leaving 12 bases between. CDR3 length equals 15 residues. Per germline, CDR1 SNHLY and CDR2 FYNNEI. Measured with immunoSEQ multiplex PCR; TCRdb has only the in-frame clones, and not every one. The sample contains 90,000 to 130,000 clones, 92% of which appear only once. Findings and limits, study-wide: Repertoire sampling happened only post peak T cell response.

The input for sequencing was peripheral blood, taken 28 days after the second AZD1222 dose. The V gene is TRBV2, the J gene TRBJ1-2; TRBD1 is a possible D gene (6 bases). The sequence was collected from an adult who received the AZD1222 COVID-19 vaccine. For the CDR3, the DNA is TGTGCCAGCAGTGAAGCCGGGGGGGCCGGCTATGGCTACACCTTC. This translates into CASSEAGGAGYGYTF.